A single sample gave rise to the 23 T cell receptor beta chains below, sequenced in a study of cytomegalovirus exposure and HLA in healthy donors. The PCR employed 60 Vbeta primers together with 13 Jbeta primers. This table comes from immunoSEQ multiplex PCR, and its TCRdb copy is limited to in-frame clones, with some not included. Counted here are more than 110,000 clones, 70% to 80% occurring once; the ten biggest clones make up about 3.4%. Sequenced input: PBMCs. The receptors here all came from a female donor in good health and CMV-seronegative.

V and J are TRBV7-9 and TRBJ2-1; 11 nucleotides line up with TRBD2. After removal of 7 bases from V and 16 bases from J, the junction contained 12 bases not matched to a gene. The CDR3 is made up of 13 amino acids. From germline, CDR1 is SEHNR and CDR2 FQNEAQ (reference sequence). The CDR3, as DNA: TGTGCCAGCACCCCGATAGCGGGAGGGCCTTTTTTCTTC. Translated: CASTPIAGGPFFF.

The chain recombines TRBV6-1 with TRBJ2-1, with TRBD2 matching over 10 bases. The V and J ends lost 4 bases and 12 bases, in that order; junction bases with no gene match: 3. This CDR3 spans 12 amino acids. Germline CDR1 MNHNS, CDR2 SASEGT. This chain's CDR3 is CASSVRTSGQFF. The CDR3 DNA reads TGTGCCAGCAGTGTTAGGACTAGCGGGCAGTTCTTC.

The chain is built from TRBV5-1 and TRBJ2-7; TRBD2 aligns across 12 bases. The CDR3 is made up of 14 amino acids. Germline V gene lookup returns CDR1 SGHRS and CDR2 YFSETQ. The V and J ends lost 7 bases and 4 bases, in that order; junction bases with no gene match: 6. CDR3 sequence: CASVQTSGSYEQYF. DNA of the CDR3: TGCGCCAGCGTTCAGACTAGCGGGAGTTACGAGCAGTACTTC.

The chain combines TRBV5-6 with TRBJ1-2; tentatively, D is TRBD1 (6 bases). The CDR3 is made up of 17 amino acids. Germline assignment: CDR1 SGHDT and CDR2 YYEEEE. Trimming removed 6 bases at V and 4 bases at J, with 25 bases between. The chain's CDR3 is CASTKTGFRGNLYGYTF. As DNA, the CDR3 is TGTGCCAGCACCAAAACAGGGTTTAGAGGTAACCTCTATGGCTACACCTTC. Full variable domain (outside the CDR3, taken from reference TRBV5-6 and TRBJ1-2): DAGVTQSPTHLIKTRGQQVTLRCSPKSGHDTVSWYQQALGQGPQFIFQYYEEEERQRGNFPDRFSGHQFPNYSSELNVNALLLGDSALYLCASTKTGFRGNLYGYTFGSGTRLTVV.

This chain connects TRBV5-1 to TRBJ2-7; 10 bases are a match to TRBD2. This CDR3 contains 14 residues. V was pared by 4 bases and J by 2 bases, with 3 bases of the junction left unmatched. Looked up from germline, CDR1 is SGHRS and CDR2 is YFSETQ. The CDR3 spells CASSPGLAAYEQYF. DNA of the CDR3: TGCGCCAGCAGCCCCGGACTAGCGGCCTACGAGCAGTACTTC.

The chain carries TRBV11-2 and TRBJ2-7; TRBD1 aligns across 7 bases. The CDR3 has 15 amino acids. The germline V gene has CDR1 SGHAT and CDR2 FQNNGV. Trimming removed 3 bases from V and 2 bases from J; junction bases left unmatched: 7. CDR3 sequence reads: CASSLAGGGTYEQYF. The CDR3 nucleotides read TGTGCCAGCAGCTTGGCAGGGGGTGGTACCTACGAGCAGTACTTC. Drawing the rest from reference TRBV11-2 and TRBJ2-7, the complete variable domain is EAGVAQSPRYKIIEKRQSVAFWCNPISGHATLYWYQQILGQGPKLLIQFQNNGVVDDSQLPKDRFSAERLKGVDSTLKIQPAKLEDSAVYLCASSLAGGGTYEQYFGPGTRLTVT.

This chain joins TRBV20-1 and TRBJ2-1, with a weak D call TRBD2 (6 bases). The CDR3 spans 10 residues. Germline V CDR1 and CDR2: DFQATT, SNEGSKA (reference sequence). The V end was cut by 4 bases, the J end by 8 bases, with 6 bases between. The DNA for the CDR3 is TGCAGTGCTACGGGGGATGAGCAGTTCTTC. Its protein product is CSATGDEQFF.

This chain uses TRBV7-3 with TRBJ2-5, with TRBD1 identical over 10 bases. V shed 2 bases and J 5 bases; nucleotides not matched to a gene: 8. This CDR3 comprises 16 residues. Germline V gene sequence: CDR1 SGHTA, CDR2 FQGTGA. The CDR3 nucleotides read TGTGCCAGCAGCTTATCTGGGACAGGGGCTTGGGAGACCCAGTACTTC. This translates into CASSLSGTGAWETQYF.

The J gene is TRBJ2-7, the V gene TRBV10-3, with no clear D. CDR3 length: 13 amino acids. The germline CDR1 and CDR2 sequences are ENHRY and SYGVKD. Trimming took off 2 bases at V and 6 bases at J, with 11 bases between the two ends. In nucleotides, the CDR3 is TGTGCCATCAGTGAGGAGCTAGTTATCGAGCAGTACTTC. It is translated as CAISEELVIEQYF.

The chain recombines TRBV15 with TRBJ1-5; perhaps TRBD1 as D (6 bases). Trimming pared 4 bases from V and 1 base from J, leaving 11 bases between. The germline V gene encodes CDR1 LNHNV and CDR2 YYDKDF (reference sequence). The CDR3 is 15 amino acids. CDR3: CATSTGTISNQPQHF. The DNA for the CDR3 is TGTGCCACCAGCACCGGGACAATAAGCAATCAGCCCCAGCATTTT.

The chain recombines TRBV15 with TRBJ2-2; the match to TRBD1 covers 7 bases. J lost 1 base, V lost 4 bases, and 6 bases had no gene match. There are 16 residues in the CDR3. CDR1 is LNHNV, CDR2 YYDKDF, per germline (reference sequence). The CDR3 coding sequence is TGTGCCACCAGCACTACGACAGGGATGAACACCGGGGAGCTGTTTTTT. Protein product: CATSTTTGMNTGELFF. Filled out from reference TRBV15 and TRBJ2-2, the complete variable domain reads DAMVIQNPRYQVTQFGKPVTLSCSQTLNHNVMYWYQQKSSQAPKLLFHYYDKDFNNEADTPDNFQSRRPNTSFCFLDIRSPGLGDTAMYLCATSTTTGMNTGELFFGEGSRLTVL.

This clone was recorded a few times. The chain uses TRBV18 and TRBJ1-1, with D perhaps matching TRBD1 (5 bases). The CDR3 is 14 residues long. The V gene's germline CDR1 is KGHSH and CDR2 LQKENI. The germline V and J ends were trimmed by 0 bases and 5 bases, with 10 bases remaining between them. The CDR3 nucleotides read TGTGCCAGCTCACCACCGTCGGGGGAGACTGAAGCTTTCTTT. Its translation: CASSPPSGETEAFF.

The gene calls are TRBV18 and TRBJ2-3; 7 bases align to TRBD1. The CDR3 loop spans 13 amino acids. Germline CDR1 reads KGHSH; CDR2 reads LQKENI. The V segment lost 11 bases and the J segment 2 bases; nucleotides outside the gene matches: 7. The CDR3 reads CASVGGFTDTQYF. The CDR3 nucleotides are TGTGCCTCCGTAGGGGGCTTCACAGATACGCAGTATTTT.

This rearrangement joins TRBV19 to TRBJ1-2; 9 bases match TRBD1. The CDR3 has 17 amino acids. The germline gives CDR1 LNHDA, CDR2 SQIVND (reference sequence). V was clipped by 2 bases and J by 5 bases; unmatched bases: 12. CDR3 sequence (DNA): TGTGCCAGTAGTATACGGAGACAGGGGGACGTTAGATATGGCTACACCTTC. Protein sequence: CASSIRRQGDVRYGYTF. The entire variable domain, with the rest obtained from reference TRBV19 and TRBJ1-2, is as follows: DGGITQSPKYLFRKEGQNVTLSCEQNLNHDAMYWYRQDPGQGLRLIYYSQIVNDFQKGDIAEGYSVSREKKESFPLTVTSAQKNPTAFYLCASSIRRQGDVRYGYTFGSGTRLTVV.

The V and J genes are TRBV19 and TRBJ2-1; 10 bases are shared with TRBD2. The V gene end was trimmed by 10 bases and the J gene end by 3 bases; junction bases not matched to a gene: 9. Germline CDR1 and CDR2: LNHDA and SQIVND (reference sequence). There are 15 residues in the CDR3. This CDR3 is CATTLAGGFYNEQFF. Here the CDR3 DNA reads TGTGCCACCACCTTAGCGGGAGGATTCTACAATGAGCAGTTCTTC.

The chain carries TRBV18 and TRBJ2-7; D is perhaps TRBD1 (6 bases). Germline-derived CDR1 and CDR2 are KGHSH and LQKENI. The CDR3 totals 12 residues. V shed 3 bases and J shed 5 bases, with 8 bases lying between them. CDR3 protein: CASSPGAHEQYF. For the CDR3, the DNA is TGTGCCAGCTCACCGGGGGCCCACGAGCAGTACTTC.

The CDR3, as DNA: TGTGCCAGCACACGGTCCGGAGATACGCAGTATTTT. Translated, it gives CASTRSGDTQYF. The rearrangement links TRBV6-5 to TRBJ2-3; D gene unclear. The CDR3 has 12 amino acids. With 7 bases removed from V and 5 bases from J, the gap between germline ends came to 10 bases. Germline V gives CDR1 MNHEY, CDR2 SVGAGI.

The gene calls are TRBV29-1 and TRBJ2-3, with 10 nucleotides matching TRBD1. The CDR3 covers 19 residues. V lost 5 bases, J lost 2 bases, and 19 bases stayed unmatched. Germline V gene sequence: CDR1 SQVTM, CDR2 ANQGSEA. CDR3 DNA sequence: TGCAGCGTTCCCCCAACGGGAACGGGACAGGGGACTTTCACAGATACGCAGTATTTT. It encodes CSVPPTGTGQGTFTDTQYF.

As regards this clone: Compared with germline, one end of the junction differs, possibly owing to a read error. The V gene is TRBV7-7, the J gene TRBJ2-7, with D possibly being TRBD1 (6 bases). The V gene's germline CDR1 is SSHAT and CDR2 FNYEAQ (reference sequence). The CDR3 extends over 14 amino acids. The CDR3 loop reads CASSPSDRFGEQYF. The CDR3 nucleotides read TGTGCTAGCAGCCCCTCCGACAGGTTTGGCGAGCAGTACTTC.

This clone was observed a few times. V usage is TRBV7-2 and J usage is TRBJ2-5, with 7 bases matching TRBD2. Germline V gives CDR1 SGHTA, CDR2 FQGNSA. This CDR3 is 18 amino acids long. Losses at the gene ends were 5 bases for V and 4 bases for J; bases not matched to a gene: 19. The CDR3 region is CASSPQVGGSGGVETQYF. CDR3 DNA: TGTGCCAGCAGCCCCCAAGTGGGGGGGAGCGGTGGTGTAGAGACCCAGTACTTC.

The sample holds one count of this clone. The chain employs TRBV7-2 and TRBJ2-3; D may be TRBD2 (5 bases). The germline V gene encodes CDR1 SGHTA and CDR2 FQGNSA. The ends were cut back, 5 bases at V and 3 bases at J, with 18 bases in the middle. There are 16 residues in the CDR3. As DNA, the CDR3 is TGTGCCAGCAGCCGTCGGGCACTAGTTGCAACAGATACGCAGTATTTT. Translation: CASSRRALVATDTQYF.

This sequence joins TRBV2 and TRBJ1-2; tentative D call: TRBD1 (6 bases). Germline CDR1 reads SNHLY; CDR2 reads FYNNEI. V lost 4 bases and J lost 10, with 16 bases in between. The CDR3 runs 13 residues. The CDR3 is CASSVRGTGDYTF. The CDR3 DNA is TGTGCCAGCAGTGTGAGGGGGACCGGGGACTACACCTTC.

The chain employs TRBV11-3 and TRBJ1-2, with 9 bases fitting TRBD1. This CDR3 has 13 residues. After removal of 5 bases from V and 7 bases from J, the junction contained 5 bases not matched to a gene. Germline V gene lookup returns CDR1 SGHNT and CDR2 YENEEA. CDR3 loop: CASSPPGQGGYTF. DNA of the CDR3: TGTGCCAGCAGCCCTCCGGGACAGGGTGGCTACACCTTC.